The sequence of this T cell receptor (beta chain) was determined in a study of monozygotic twins with inflammatory bowel disease (dated by TCRdb to between 2017 and 2020). With regard to the full study: The complete study included 28 monozygotic twin pairs: 19 IBD-discordant Danish pairs and nine German pairs, of which four were IBD-concordant and five were IBD-discordant. The search for disease-associated traits relied mainly on comparing IBD patients with their genetically identical healthy co-twins within discordant pairs. Each individual had, on average, about 151 000 unique TCRalpha sequences and 181 000 unique TCRbeta sequences available for analysis. Overall results and qualifications from the work: No single strong signal or clonotype linked to IBD turned up in the results, so the idea that one exists was not supported. The analysis was unable to tell different T cell subtypes apart. Measured by the inverse Simpson index, TCRbeta repertoire diversity was lower in IBD patients than in their healthy co-twins. Fewer clonotypes were shared with other individuals by IBD patients than by healthy twins, most markedly in patients showing signs of disease activity. No difference in repertoire similarity was observed between concordant and discordant twins, possibly owing to limited statistical power. Because patients received different immunosuppressive treatments, the repertoires may have picked up extra background noise and variability between individuals.

As to this clonotype: Its antigen remains unidentified.

Preparation of the library involved 5' RACE. For each TCR library, approximately 3.5 ug of total RNA was used. cDNA was synthesized with SMARTScribe reverse transcriptase in eight separate reactions per sample. During cDNA synthesis, unique molecular identifiers containing a 6-nucleotide sample barcode were introduced by template switching. TCRalpha and TCRbeta cDNA was amplified by two nested PCRs of roughly 15 and 9 cycles, with bead purification after each PCR. Before amplification, the cDNA was both treated with uracil DNA-glycosylase and purified with the QIAquick PCR purification kit. The second PCR added Illumina TruSeq-compatible adapters along with sample-specific barcodes. TapeStation and Qubit were used to check library quality and concentration, and around 5.2 ng of each library went into the pool. Sequencing of pooled libraries was carried out on an Illumina HiSeq2500 single-index Rapid Run using 2 x 100 bp reads and custom sequencing primers. Per the source publication's procedure: PCR and sequencing errors were corrected by UMI-based consensus assembly using MiGEC version 1.2.6. MiXCR version 2.1.1 was used to carry out V(D)J alignment, clonotype assembly and CDR3 extraction. Normalisation of gene usage, clonotype sharing and MAIT/NKT TCR abundance was achieved by analysing the top 1000, 10 000 and 20 000 clonotypes per sample. After downsampling to 27 000 UMIs, diversity was calculated as the inverse Simpson index using the vegan R package. Paired Mann-Whitney U tests were applied to discordant twin pairs, and Benjamini-Hochberg correction was used for multiple testing. After the reads were reprocessed by TCRdb, one entry was made per CDR3 protein sequence, with no DNA. None of the V and J calls come from the authors' own analysis; TCRdb made them. This sample's table has entries for approximately 160,000 distinct CDR3 sequences. The ten largest clones capture just under 7.5% of the sample.

According to the germline V gene (reference sequence), CDR1 reads LNHDA and CDR2 reads SQIVND. Counted from cysteine to phenylalanine, this CDR3 has 18 amino acids. No DNA is given. From each donor, an approximately 2.3 ml peripheral blood sample was collected into PAXgene tubes and kept at -80 degrees C. Without any T cell sorting, total RNA was extracted from whole blood using the PAXgene blood miRNA kit on an automated QIAcube. Peripheral blood from monozygotic twin pairs who were concordant or discordant for inflammatory bowel disease underwent deep TCRalpha and TCRbeta repertoire profiling using unique molecular barcoding. Smoking habits were recorded for all twin pairs, with individuals classified as current, former or never smokers.

The V gene is TRBV19 and the J gene is TRBJ2-6; TCRdb proposes TRBD2, but this gene call is untestable without DNA. The clonotype was recovered from a human donor with ulcerative colitis or Crohn's disease, or a healthy co-twin of an affected twin (not recorded which). The sequenced sample was blood. The CDR3 in this case is CAVKGTSEGLSGANVLTF. Where the CDR3 stops, the reference TRBV19 and TRBJ2-6 genes take over; the full variable domain is DGGITQSPKYLFRKEGQNVTLSCEQNLNHDAMYWYRQDPGQGLRLIYYSQIVNDFQKGDIAEGYSVSREKKESFPLTVTSAQKNPTAFYLCAVKGTSEGLSGANVLTFGAGSRLTVL.